This TCR beta chain appears in the sequencing data of a study of blood T cell repertoires in COVID-19. Only in-frame clones appear in the TCRdb table, and some are missing; sequencing was by immunoSEQ multiplex PCR. Among about 120,000 clones listed, roughly 82% were seen once. V lost 0 bases and J 3 bases, leaving 9 bases between the germline ends. This CDR3 has 15 amino acids. The germline V gene has CDR1 SGHNT and CDR2 YYREEE (reference sequence). The TCR sequence derives from a human donor in a cohort sampled during active COVID-19. Sequencing input: peripheral blood. The J gene is TRBJ2-2, the V gene TRBV5-4; D possibly corresponds to TRBD1 (5 bases). The CDR3, as DNA: TGTGCCAGCAGCTTGGGGGTCAGGGACACCGGGGAGCTGTTTTTT. Its protein is CASSLGVRDTGELFF.